This T cell receptor beta chain originates from a study of TIL therapy for anti-PD-1-resistant metastatic lung cancer. Turning to the study itself: Median tumor PD-L1 proportion score was 5.5% to 6.5%. Most patients had lung adenocarcinoma; several tumors were EGFR-mutant, two ALK-rearranged; half smoked currently or formerly.

Study-wide points: This highly selected cohort may not generalize to typical lung cancer patients.

This clone was counted many times. No antigen is known for it. The germline CDR1 and CDR2 sequences are SGHVS and FQNEAQ. The CDR3 runs 15 residues. V gave up 3 bases and J gave up 10 bases, with 21 bases separating them. Noted time point: pre-treatment sample, taken before nivolumab and TIL therapy. Most excised metastases sampled were pleural nodules or supraclavicular lymph nodes. This was the immunoSEQ v3 assay. Produced via immunoSEQ multiplex PCR; TCRdb's table is partial and in-frame only. The repertoire includes about 95,000 clones, approximately 65% of them detected once, and 10% to 11% sits in the top ten.

This chain joins TRBV7-8 and TRBJ1-1; D is undetermined. Sequenced material: tumor tissue, taken at baseline. The TCR comes from a person aged 25 to 80 with non-small cell lung cancer. The CDR3 region is CASSFEGSQPGVAFF. The CDR3 bases are TGTGCCAGCAGCTTCGAGGGAAGTCAACCGGGTGTAGCTTTCTTT. Based on the CDR3 plus reference TRBV7-8 and TRBJ1-1, the full variable domain is GAGVSQSPRYKVAKRGQDVALRCDPISGHVSLFWYQQALGQGPEFLTYFQNEAQLDKSGLPSDRFFAERPEGSVSTLKIQRTQQEDSAVYLCASSFEGSQPGVAFFGQGTRLTVV.